A selection of T cell receptor beta chains follows, all from one sample in a study of blood T cell repertoires in COVID-19. Clones were sequenced by immunoSEQ multiplex PCR, and TCRdb holds only the in-frame ones, with some missing. The sample yields 130,000 to 150,000 clones, 80% seen once. The sequenced sample was peripheral blood. The receptors shown here come from a man aged 55 to 69 with active or convalescent COVID-19. CDR3s include the opening cysteine and the closing phenylalanine or tryptophan. D genes are given only for firm matches. The size field is filled for only some rows; it gives once, few, many or a size class.

TRBJ2-2,.,TRBV24-1,once,TGTGCCACCAAGGGGATCGGGCAGAACACCGGGGAGCTGTTTTTT,CATKGIGQNTGELFF
TRBJ2-1,TRBD2,TRBV6-2/TRBV6-3,.,TGTGCCAGCAGTTCCCTTAGCGGGAGGGCCCCTTACTACAATGAGCAGTTCTTC,CASSSLSGRAPYYNEQFF
TRBJ2-5,TRBD1,TRBV29-1,.,TGCAGCGCCGGACGGGACAGAGGAGAGGCCCAGTACTTC,CSAGRDRGEAQYF
TRBJ2-2,.,TRBV2,few,TGTGCCAGCAATACAGGCTACACCGGGGAGCTGTTTTTT,CASNTGYTGELFF
TRBJ2-5,.,TRBV23-1,.,TGCGCCTTTCAGGGTTGCGAAGAGACCCAGTACTTC,CAFQGCEETQYF
TRBJ2-7,TRBD1,TRBV9,.,TGTGCCAGCAGCGAGGGGGGCGGGACAGGGCAGTACTTC,CASSEGGGTGQYF
TRBJ2-1,TRBD1,TRBV7-9,.,TGTGCCAGCAGCCCAGGGACAGCTTACAATGAGCAGTTCTTC,CASSPGTAYNEQFF
TRBJ1-5,.,TRBV3-1/TRBV3-2,.,TGTGCCAGCAGCCAAGACGGCAATCAGCCCCAGCATTTT,CASSQDGNQPQHF
TRBJ1-2,.,TRBV24-1,.,TGTGCCACCAGTGACCACAACACAGGGCCCTATGGCTACACCTTC,CATSDHNTGPYGYTF
TRBJ2-2,.,TRBV29-1,once,TGCAGCGTTGAAGAAGGCGGGGGGGAGCTGTTTTTT,CSVEEGGGELFF
TRBJ2-5,TRBD1,TRBV2,.,TGTGCCAGCAGCTTACAGGGGAGAGAGACCCAGTACTTC,CASSLQGRETQYF
TRBJ1-5,TRBD1,TRBV7-9,.,TGTGCCAGCAGCTTCGGGACAGGGGGTATTCAGCCCCAGCATTTT,CASSFGTGGIQPQHF